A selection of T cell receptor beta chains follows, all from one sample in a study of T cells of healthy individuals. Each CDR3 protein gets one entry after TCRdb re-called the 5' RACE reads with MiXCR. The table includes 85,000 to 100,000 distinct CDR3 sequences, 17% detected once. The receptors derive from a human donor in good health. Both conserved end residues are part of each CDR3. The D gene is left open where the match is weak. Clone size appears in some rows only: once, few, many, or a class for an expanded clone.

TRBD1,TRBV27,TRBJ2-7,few,CASSLTDRGYEQYF,TGTGCCAGCAGTTTAACGGACAGGGGCTACGAGCAGTACTTC
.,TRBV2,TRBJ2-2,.,CASSTLGHTGELFF,TGTGCCAGCAGTACCCTGGGACACACCGGGGAGCTGTTTTTT
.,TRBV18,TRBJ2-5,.,CASSRTGAYETQYF,TGTGCCAGCTCAAGAACAGGTGCATATGAGACCCAGTACTTC
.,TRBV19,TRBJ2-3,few,CASSGGTSSTDTQYF,TGTGCCAGCTCCGGCGGGACCTCTAGCACAGATACGCAGTATTTT
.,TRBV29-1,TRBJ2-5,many,CSVVPRLEVETQYF,TGCAGCGTTGTTCCTCGACTAGAGGTAGAGACCCAGTACTTC
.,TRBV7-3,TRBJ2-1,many,CASSRIGGSDNEQFF,TGTGCCAGCAGCAGGATTGGGGGTTCCGACAATGAGCAGTTCTTC
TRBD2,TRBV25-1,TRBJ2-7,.,CASRGSGGTYEQYF,TGTGCCAGCAGGGGGAGCGGGGGCACCTACGAGCAGTACTTC
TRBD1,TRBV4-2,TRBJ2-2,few,CASTSLRTGDYTGELFF,TGTGCCAGCACCTCGCTCCGGACAGGGGATTACACCGGGGAGCTGTTTTTT
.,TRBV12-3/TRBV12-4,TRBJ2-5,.,CASSREETQYF,TGTGCCAGCAGTCGAGAGGAGACCCAGTACTTC
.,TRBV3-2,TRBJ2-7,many,CASSQEGMVGGTYEQYF,TGTGCCAGCAGCCAAGAAGGTATGGTAGGGGGCACCTACGAGCAGTACTTC
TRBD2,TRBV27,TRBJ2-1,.,CASSLGLDYNEQFF,TGTGCCAGCAGTTTAGGACTAGATTACAATGAGCAGTTCTTC
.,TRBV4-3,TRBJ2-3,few,CASSQAAVSRVDTQYF,TGCGCCAGCAGCCAAGCGGCCGTTAGCCGCGTAGATACGCAGTATTTT
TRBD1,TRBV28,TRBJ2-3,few,CASTPGQGGTYTQYF,TGTGCCAGCACCCCCGGACAGGGGGGAACGTATACGCAGTATTTT
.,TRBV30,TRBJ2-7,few,CAWSRGTDSSYEQYF,TGTGCCTGGAGTCGAGGAACAGACTCGTCCTACGAGCAGTACTTC
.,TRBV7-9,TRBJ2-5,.,CASSLSIKAQETQYF,TGTGCCAGCAGCTTAAGTATTAAGGCACAAGAGACCCAGTACTTC
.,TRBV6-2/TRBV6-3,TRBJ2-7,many,CASSQYRDEQYF,TGTGCCAGCAGTCAATACAGGGATGAGCAGTACTTC
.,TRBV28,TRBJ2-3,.,CASSSHLARTDTQYF,TGTGCCAGCAGTTCCCATCTAGCCCGCACAGATACGCAGTATTTT
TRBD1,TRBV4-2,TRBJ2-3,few,CASSNDRDLDTQYF,TGTGCCAGCAGCAACGACAGGGATTTAGATACGCAGTATTTT
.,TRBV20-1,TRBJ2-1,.,CSARAPDGTPQFF,TGCAGTGCTAGAGCCCCGGACGGGACTCCGCAGTTCTTC
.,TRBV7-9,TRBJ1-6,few,CASSNLNSPLHF,TGTGCCAGCAGCAATCTAAATTCACCCCTCCACTTT
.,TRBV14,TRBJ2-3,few,CASSQDATGTDTQYF,TGTGCCAGCAGCCAAGATGCCACAGGGACAGATACGCAGTATTTT
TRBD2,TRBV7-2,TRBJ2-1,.,CASSFSGIVYNEQFF,TGTGCCAGCAGCTTTAGCGGGATCGTCTACAATGAGCAGTTCTTC
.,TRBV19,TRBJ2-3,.,CASSISGVEGTDTQYF,TGTGCCAGTAGTATCTCAGGGGTTGAGGGCACAGATACGCAGTATTTT
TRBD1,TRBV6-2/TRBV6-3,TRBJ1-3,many,CASSFGQGTGNTIYF,TGTGCCAGCAGCTTCGGACAGGGGACTGGAAACACCATATATTTT
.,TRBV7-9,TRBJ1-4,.,CASSFIATNEKLFF,TGTGCCAGCAGCTTCATCGCAACTAATGAAAAACTGTTTTTT
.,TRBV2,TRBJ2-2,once,CASGTMNTGELFF,TGTGCCAGCGGGACAATGAACACCGGGGAGCTGTTTTTT
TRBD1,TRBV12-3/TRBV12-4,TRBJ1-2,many,CASSPDRNGYTF,TGTGCCAGCAGCCCGGACAGGAATGGCTACACCTTC
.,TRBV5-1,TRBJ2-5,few,CASSPRDTTETQYF,TGCGCCAGCAGCCCACGGGACACGACGGAGACCCAGTACTTC
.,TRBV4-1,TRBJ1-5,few,CASSQGLGGLGGSCQPQHF,TGCGCCAGCAGCCAAGGGCTGGGGGGCCTTGGGGGATCTTGTCAGCCCCAGCATTTT
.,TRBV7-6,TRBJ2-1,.,CASSLGNRGDEQFF,TGTGCCAGCAGCTTAGGGAATAGGGGGGATGAGCAGTTCTTC
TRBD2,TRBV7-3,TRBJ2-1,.,CASSLKSGGEQFF,TGTGCCAGCAGCTTAAAGAGCGGGGGTGAGCAGTTCTTC
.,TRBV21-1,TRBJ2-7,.,CASSKRSDFYEQYF,TGTGCCAGCAGCAAGAGGAGTGATTTCTACGAGCAGTACTTC
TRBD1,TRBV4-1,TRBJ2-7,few,CASSQLTGGNEQYF,TGCGCCAGCAGCCAACTGACAGGGGGCAACGAGCAGTACTTC
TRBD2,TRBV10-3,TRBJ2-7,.,CAISGEGYEQYF,TGTGCCATCAGCGGGGAGGGCTACGAGCAGTACTTC
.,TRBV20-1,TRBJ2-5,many,CSARGRKQETQYF,TGCAGTGCCCGAGGACGGAAACAAGAGACCCAGTACTTC
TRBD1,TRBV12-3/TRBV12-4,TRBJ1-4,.,CASRLTGVEKLFF,TGTGCCAGCAGACTGACAGGGGTAGAAAAACTGTTTTTT
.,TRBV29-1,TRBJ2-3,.,CSVEKRGADTQYF,TGCAGCGTTGAAAAGAGGGGGGCAGATACGCAGTATTTT
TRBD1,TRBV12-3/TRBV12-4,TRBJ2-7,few,CASSLGTGSGYEQYF,TGTGCCAGCAGTTTGGGGACAGGGTCAGGCTACGAGCAGTACTTC
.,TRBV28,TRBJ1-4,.,CASSKRGGNEKLFF,TGTGCCAGCAGTAAAAGAGGAGGTAATGAAAAACTGTTTTTT
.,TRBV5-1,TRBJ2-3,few,CASSLAPNADTQYF,TGCGCCAGCAGCTTGGCACCAAACGCAGATACGCAGTATTTT
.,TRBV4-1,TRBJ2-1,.,CASTQGWGANEQFF,TGCGCCAGCACCCAAGGTTGGGGGGCTAATGAGCAGTTCTTC
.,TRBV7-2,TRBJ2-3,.,CASSTGLRWTDTQYF,TGTGCCAGCAGCACGGGACTTAGATGGACAGATACGCAGTATTTT
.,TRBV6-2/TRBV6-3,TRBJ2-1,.,CASLDSSYNEQFF,TGTGCCAGTTTGGACTCCTCCTACAATGAGCAGTTCTTC
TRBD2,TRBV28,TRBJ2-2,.,CASSDALMGLEGPGELFF,TGTGCCAGCAGCGACGCACTCATGGGACTAGAGGGCCCCGGGGAGCTGTTTTTT
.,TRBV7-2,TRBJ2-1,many,CASSPRRGQQRENEQFF,TGTGCCAGCAGCCCGAGACGGGGCCAGCAACGAGAGAATGAGCAGTTCTTC
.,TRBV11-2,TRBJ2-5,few,CASSRGAQETQYF,TGTGCCAGCAGCAGGGGAGCCCAAGAGACCCAGTACTTC
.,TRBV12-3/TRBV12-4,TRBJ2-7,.,CASRKRDHEQYF,TGTGCCAGCAGGAAGAGGGACCACGAGCAGTACTTC
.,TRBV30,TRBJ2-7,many,CAWSALRYEQYF,TGTGCCTGGAGTGCACTTCGCTACGAGCAGTACTTC
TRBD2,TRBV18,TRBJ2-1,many,CASSGGLAGDHEQFF,TGTGCCAGCTCCGGAGGACTAGCGGGAGACCATGAGCAGTTCTTC
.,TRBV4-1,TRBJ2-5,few,CASSQEGTEETQYF,TGCGCCAGCAGCCAAGAGGGTACCGAGGAGACCCAGTACTTC
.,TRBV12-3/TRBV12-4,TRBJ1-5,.,CASLRSGQPQHF,TGTGCCAGCCTTCGCTCCGGTCAGCCCCAGCATTTT
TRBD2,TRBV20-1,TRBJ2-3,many,CSAGEGVADTQYF,TGCAGTGCAGGGGAGGGAGTGGCAGATACGCAGTATTTT
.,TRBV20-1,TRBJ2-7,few,CSASYPDSYFREQYF,TGCAGTGCTAGCTATCCGGACTCGTATTTCCGCGAGCAGTACTTC
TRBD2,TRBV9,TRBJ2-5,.,CASSAGGTEETQYF,TGTGCCAGCAGCGCGGGGGGTACAGAAGAGACCCAGTACTTC
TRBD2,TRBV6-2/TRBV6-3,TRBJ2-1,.,CASRLAGESYNEQFF,TGTGCCAGCAGACTAGCGGGGGAGTCCTACAATGAGCAGTTCTTC
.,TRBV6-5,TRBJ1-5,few,CASSYSSPPEGQPQHF,TGTGCCAGCAGTTACTCTAGCCCTCCAGAAGGTCAGCCCCAGCATTTT
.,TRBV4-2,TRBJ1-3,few,CASSQERPPGRGTGNTIYF,TGTGCCAGCAGCCAAGAGAGACCACCGGGGCGGGGGACAGGAAACACCATATATTTT